This T cell receptor (beta chain) is from a study of shared clonotypes between healthy human individuals. In the case of this clone: Its matching antigen is unknown.

The study's findings and limits: What limited the represented genetic and exposure-history diversity was the small number of donors. Sharing across four donors was highest in naive CD4 (approximately 5%) and lowest in memory CD8 (approximately 0.4%).

Genomic DNA of every subset was divided equally among multiple immunoSEQ plates. TCRdb keeps only in-frame clones here, not all; method: immunoSEQ multiplex PCR. Found here are fewer than 700,000 clones, 95% of them singletons; the top ten hold 0.11%. Only CD45RO-negative cells positively selected for CCR7 counted as naive CD8 cells, so terminally differentiated effector memory CD45RA+ cells were excluded. Sequenced input: naive CD8+ T cells sorted from blood. The TCR comes from a woman aged 30 to 39 in good health.

Written as DNA, the CDR3 is TGTGCCAGCAGCGTAGGTCTCGGGGCGGGAGACTATGAGCAGTTCTTC. Its translation is CASSVGLGAGDYEQFF. The chain uses TRBV9 and TRBJ2-1; 7 bases match TRBD2. Germline V gene lookup returns CDR1 SGDLS and CDR2 YYNGEE. There are 16 residues in the CDR3. Trimming removed 0 bases from V and 8 bases from J; junction bases left unmatched: 11.